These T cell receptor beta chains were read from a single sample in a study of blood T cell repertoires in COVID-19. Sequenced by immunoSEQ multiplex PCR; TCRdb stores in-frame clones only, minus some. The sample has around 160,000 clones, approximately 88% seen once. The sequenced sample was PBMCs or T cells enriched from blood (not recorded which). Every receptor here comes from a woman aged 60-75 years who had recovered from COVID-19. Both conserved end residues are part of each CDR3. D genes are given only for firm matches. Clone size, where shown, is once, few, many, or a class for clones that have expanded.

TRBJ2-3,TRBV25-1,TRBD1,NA,CASSPLGQGARDTQYF,TGTGCCAGCAGTCCCCTAGGGCAGGGGGCGCGGGATACGCAGTATTTT
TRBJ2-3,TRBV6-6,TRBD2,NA,CASSLPSSGVSSTDTQYF,TGTGCCAGCAGTCTCCCGAGTAGCGGGGTATCTAGCACAGATACGCAGTATTTT
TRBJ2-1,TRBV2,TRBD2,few,CASSGGLAGYNEQFF,TGTGCCAGCAGTGGGGGACTAGCGGGCTACAATGAGCAGTTCTTC
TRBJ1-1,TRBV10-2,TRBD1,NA,CASSAPGQKRGEAFF,TGCGCCAGCAGTGCGCCGGGACAGAAGCGGGGGGAAGCTTTCTTT
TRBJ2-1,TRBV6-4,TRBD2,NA,CASLKLAGGFSYNEQFF,TGTGCCAGCTTAAAACTAGCGGGGGGATTCTCCTACAATGAGCAGTTCTTC
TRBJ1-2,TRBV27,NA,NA,CASSLTTPNYGYTF,TGTGCCAGCAGTTTGACGACACCGAACTATGGCTACACCTTC
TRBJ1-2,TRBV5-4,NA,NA,CASSATGYGYTF,TGTGCCAGCAGCGCTACCGGCTATGGCTACACCTTC
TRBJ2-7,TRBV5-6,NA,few,CASSLYLDQGYEQYF,TGTGCCAGCAGCCTCTACCTTGATCAGGGGTACGAGCAGTACTTC
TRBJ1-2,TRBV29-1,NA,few,CSVEGGAPTLYGYTF,TGCAGCGTTGAGGGTGGGGCACCCACCCTCTATGGCTACACCTTC
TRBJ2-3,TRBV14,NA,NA,CASSQVGSGNTQYF,TGTGCCAGCAGCCAAGTTGGGTCGGGGAATACGCAGTATTTT
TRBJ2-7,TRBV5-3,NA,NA,CARSFRCGSYEQYF,TGTGCCAGAAGCTTTCGGTGTGGTTCCTACGAGCAGTACTTC
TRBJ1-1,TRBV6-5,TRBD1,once,CASSYKDREKAFF,TGTGCCAGCAGTTACAAAGACAGGGAAAAAGCTTTCTTT
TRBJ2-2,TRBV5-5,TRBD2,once,CASSLYSGITNTGELFF,TGTGCCAGCAGCTTATATAGCGGGATAACGAACACCGGGGAGCTGTTTTTT
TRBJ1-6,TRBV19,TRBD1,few,CASTMRGGDSPLHF,TGTGCCAGTACCATGAGAGGGGGCGATTCACCCCTCCACTTT
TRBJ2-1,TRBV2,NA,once,CASNTLEALSYNEQFF,TGTGCCAGCAATACCCTGGAGGCCCTCTCCTACAATGAGCAGTTCTTC
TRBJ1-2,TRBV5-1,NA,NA,CASSLTGENYGYTF,TGCGCCAGCAGTCTAACGGGGGAAAACTATGGCTACACCTTC
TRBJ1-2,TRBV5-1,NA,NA,CASSRDRNGGYTF,TGCGCCAGCAGCCGTGACAGGAATGGAGGCTACACCTTC
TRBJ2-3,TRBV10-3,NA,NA,CAIRGRPWSVATEDTQYF,TGTGCCATCAGGGGTCGCCCCTGGAGCGTCGCGACGGAGGATACGCAGTATTTT
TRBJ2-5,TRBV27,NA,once,CASSPGAGTQYF,TGTGCCAGCAGCCCAGGCGCAGGGACCCAGTACTTC
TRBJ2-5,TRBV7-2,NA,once,CASSLVRGFQETQYF,TGTGCCAGCAGCTTAGTTCGGGGGTTCCAAGAGACCCAGTACTTC
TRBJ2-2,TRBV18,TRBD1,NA,CASSPTGTANTGELFF,TGTGCCAGCTCGCCAACAGGGACAGCAAACACCGGGGAGCTGTTTTTT
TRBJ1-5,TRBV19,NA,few,CASAPREAQPQHF,TGTGCCAGTGCGCCCCGAGAAGCTCAGCCCCAGCATTTT
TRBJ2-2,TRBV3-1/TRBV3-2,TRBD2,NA,CASVRGETGELFF,TGTGCCAGCGTACGGGGGGAAACCGGGGAGCTGTTTTTT
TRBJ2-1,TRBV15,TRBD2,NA,CATSGGLGLGNEQFF,TGTGCCACCAGCGGCGGACTAGGTCTAGGGAATGAGCAGTTCTTC
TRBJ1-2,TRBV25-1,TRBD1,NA,CASSEGTVYGYTF,TGTGCCAGCAGTGAGGGGACAGTCTATGGCTACACCTTC
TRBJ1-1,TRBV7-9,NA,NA,CASSPRGGPNTEAFF,TGTGCCAGCAGCCCGCGCGGGGGCCCGAACACTGAAGCTTTCTTT
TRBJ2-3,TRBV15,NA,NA,CATSRDPGADTQYF,TGTGCCACCAGCAGAGATCCGGGGGCAGATACGCAGTATTTT
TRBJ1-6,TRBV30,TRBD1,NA,CAWAGTGNNSPLHF,TGTGCCTGGGCCGGGACAGGGAATAATTCACCCCTCCACTTT
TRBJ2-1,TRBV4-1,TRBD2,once,CASRGFGGRGPWHNEQFF,TGCGCCAGCAGGGGTTTTGGCGGGAGGGGCCCCTGGCACAATGAGCAGTTCTTC
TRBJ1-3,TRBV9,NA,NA,CASSVHEGVGNTIYF,TGTGCCAGCAGCGTACATGAGGGGGTGGGAAACACCATATATTTT
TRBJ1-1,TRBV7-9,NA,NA,CASSWGETEAFF,TGTGCCAGCAGCTGGGGGGAAACTGAAGCTTTCTTT
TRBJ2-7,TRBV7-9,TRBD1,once,CASSPGDDRGYEQYF,TGTGCCAGCAGCCCTGGTGATGACAGGGGCTACGAGCAGTACTTC
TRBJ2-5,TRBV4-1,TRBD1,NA,CASGKGQGFQETQYF,TGCGCCAGCGGAAAGGGACAGGGGTTCCAAGAGACCCAGTACTTC
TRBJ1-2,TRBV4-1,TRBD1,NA,CASSPGGQGYYGYTF,TGCGCCAGCAGCCCTGGCGGACAGGGATACTATGGCTACACCTTC
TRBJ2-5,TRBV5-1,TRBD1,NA,CASSRGRDRGVRETQYF,TGCGCCAGCAGCCGAGGCCGGGACAGGGGGGTCCGAGAGACCCAGTACTTC
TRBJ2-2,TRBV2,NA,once,CASSLRAGAGELFF,TGTGCCAGCAGCCTCAGGGCCGGAGCCGGGGAGCTGTTTTTT
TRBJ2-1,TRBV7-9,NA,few,CASSLGGSYNEQFF,TGTGCCAGCAGCTTAGGAGGCAGTTACAATGAGCAGTTCTTC
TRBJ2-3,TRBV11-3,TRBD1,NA,CASSQGDRVETDTQYF,TGTGCCAGCAGCCAGGGGGACAGGGTGGAGACAGATACGCAGTATTTT
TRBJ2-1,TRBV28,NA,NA,CASSSGWMQFF,TGTGCCAGCAGTTCGGGGTGGATGCAGTTCTTC
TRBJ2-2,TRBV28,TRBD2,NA,CASTGSRLAGNKELFF,TGTGCCAGCACCGGTTCTAGACTAGCGGGAAACAAGGAGCTGTTTTTT
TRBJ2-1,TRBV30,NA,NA,CAWMSYQRSSYNEQFF,TGTGCCTGGATGTCGTATCAGCGGAGCTCCTACAATGAGCAGTTCTTC
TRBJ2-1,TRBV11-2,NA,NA,CASSRNAFWSYNEQFF,TGTGCCAGCAGCCGCAACGCGTTTTGGTCCTACAATGAGCAGTTCTTC
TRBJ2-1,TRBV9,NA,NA,CASSLLAQLNNEQFF,TGTGCCAGCAGCCTGCTAGCCCAACTTAACAATGAGCAGTTCTTC
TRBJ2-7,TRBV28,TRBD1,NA,CASSRGPRWARGMAYEQYF,TGTGCCAGCAGCAGGGGGCCCCGTTGGGCCCGAGGTATGGCCTACGAGCAGTACTTC
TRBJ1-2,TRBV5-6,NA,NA,CASSYNGGNYGYTF,TGTGCCAGCAGTTATAACGGCGGGAACTATGGCTACACCTTC
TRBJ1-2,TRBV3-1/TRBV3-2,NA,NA,CASSQPGQNYGYTF,TGTGCCAGCAGCCAGCCAGGACAGAACTATGGCTACACCTTC
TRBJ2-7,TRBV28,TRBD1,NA,CASRRGWDRGSEQYF,TGTGCCAGCAGAAGGGGGTGGGACAGGGGTTCCGAGCAGTACTTC
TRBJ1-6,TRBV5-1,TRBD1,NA,CASCPDRGYSPLHF,TGCGCCAGTTGCCCGGACAGGGGTTATTCACCCCTCCACTTT
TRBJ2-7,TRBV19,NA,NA,CASSRGRDYEQYF,TGTGCCAGTAGTCGAGGCAGGGACTACGAGCAGTACTTC
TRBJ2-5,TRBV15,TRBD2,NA,CATSRAIAGEETQYF,TGTGCCACCAGCAGAGCCATAGCGGGAGAGGAGACCCAGTACTTC
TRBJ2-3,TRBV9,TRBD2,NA,CASSVGLASDTQYF,TGTGCCAGCAGCGTAGGACTAGCATCAGATACGCAGTATTTT
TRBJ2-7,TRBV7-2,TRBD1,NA,CASSLEVGQAGEQYF,TGTGCCAGCAGCTTAGAGGTTGGACAGGCAGGAGAGCAGTACTTC
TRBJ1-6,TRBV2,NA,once,CASSVAVLDSPLHF,TGTGCCAGCAGTGTAGCGGTTCTAGATTCACCCCTCCACTTT
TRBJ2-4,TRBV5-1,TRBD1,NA,CASSLIGGGNIQYF,TGCGCCAGCAGCTTGATAGGGGGCGGAAACATTCAGTACTTC
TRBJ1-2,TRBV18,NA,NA,CASSPGGGDYGYTF,TGTGCCAGCTCACCAGGCGGGGGAGACTATGGCTACACCTTC
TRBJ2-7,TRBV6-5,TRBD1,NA,CASSFRDRAYEQYF,TGTGCCAGCAGTTTCCGGGACAGGGCCTACGAGCAGTACTTC
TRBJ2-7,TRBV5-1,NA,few,CASSLSQGTGEQYF,TGCGCCAGCAGCTTGTCTCAGGGTACGGGCGAGCAGTACTTC
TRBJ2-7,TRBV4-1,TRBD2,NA,CASSQEASGGGGDEQYF,TGCGCCAGCAGCCAAGAGGCGAGCGGGGGCGGGGGAGACGAGCAGTACTTC
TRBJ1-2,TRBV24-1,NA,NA,CATSNRVLGGYTF,TGTGCCACCAGTAACAGGGTCTTGGGAGGCTACACCTTC